This T cell receptor beta chain emerged from a study of CD8+CD57+ T cells in acquired aplastic anemia. Whole-study context: Mean yield of DNA from sorted CD4+ and CD8+ cells was about 3.2 ug. Healthy donor CD4+ samples were sequenced to a depth that averaged roughly 9.9 million reads.

Genomic DNA templated the TCR beta VDJ and CDR3 profiling. One entry per CDR3 protein, called by TCRdb with MiXCR from the reads. The data contain about 81,000 distinct CDR3 sequences, about half of them singletons. Ten or more counts support this clonotype. Its target is unknown. This CDR3 has 15 amino acids. Germline CDR1 reads SGDLS; CDR2 reads YYNGEE. Trimming took off 5 bases at V and 0 bases at J, with 9 bases between the two ends. Findings and caveats of the study: The number of CD8+ CDR3 sequences shared by patients and controls was twenty-nine. Patients versus controls showed no significant CD8+ Simpson's diversity difference.

Sequences were obtained from sorted CD4+, CD8+, or CD8+CD57+ T cells (not recorded which) from PBMCs. The V gene is TRBV9, the J gene TRBJ2-6, with D maybe TRBD1 (5 bases). This receptor was taken from a human donor in good health, serving as a control. CDR3 sequence: CASRGRSSGANVLTF. CDR3 DNA: TGTGCCAGCAGGGGGCGGAGCTCTGGGGCCAACGTCCTGACTTTC.